What follows are 15 T cell receptor beta chains derived from one specimen sequenced in a study of blood T cell repertoires in COVID-19 (dated by TCRdb to about 2020). The receptor library was made with the immunoSEQ multiplex PCR assay. The table was pulled from immuneACCESS by TCRdb, which kept in-frame rearrangements only. Such tables lose some clones; where checked, under half of the loss comes from unresolved V genes, and the rest has no known cause. Within this sample are about 340,000 clones, with 65% to 90% of them counted one time only. The ten largest clonotypes hold roughly 4% of the sample. Sequencing input: PBMCs or T cells enriched from blood (not recorded which). The receptors shown here come from a woman aged 35 to 49 with acute COVID-19.

This chain uses TRBV6-5 with TRBJ1-6; TRBD1 matches at 9 bases. Germline CDR1 and CDR2: MNHEY and SVGAGI. Losses at the gene ends were 6 bases for V and 10 bases for J; bases not matched to a gene: 7. This CDR3 has 14 residues. The CDR3 is CASRGTGLGSPLHF. The CDR3 bases are TGTGCCAGCAGGGGGACAGGGTTAGGCTCACCCCTCCACTTT.

The CDR3 coding sequence is TGTGCCAGCAGCCAAGATCGTGGCGGGGGGGCCCCGGCCAAAAACATTCAGTACTTC. Translating gives CASSQDRGGGAPAKNIQYF. V gene TRBV4-2 combines with J gene TRBJ2-4; the match to TRBD2 covers 9 bases. There are 19 residues in the CDR3. CDR1 is LGHNA and CDR2 is YNFKEQ in the germline V gene. Germline trimming cut 0 bases from V and 1 base from J; bases unmatched to any gene: 10.

This clone was counted between two and nine times. V and J are TRBV28 and TRBJ2-2; D unresolved. V lost 5 bases and J 1 base, leaving 23 bases between the germline ends. CDR1 and CDR2 from the germline V gene are MDHEN and SYDVKM. This CDR3 is 19 amino acids long. The CDR3 DNA follows: TGTGCCAGCAGTCACCTTTCTTTTAGGAGAGAGTTGAACACCGGGGAGCTGTTTTTT. Its translation: CASSHLSFRRELNTGELFF.

The gene calls are TRBV28 and TRBJ1-2; tentatively, D is TRBD1 (5 bases). The germline CDR1 and CDR2 sequences are MDHEN and SYDVKM. CDR3 length equals 19 residues. The ends were cut back, 3 bases at V and 7 bases at J, with 30 bases in the middle. The CDR3 nucleotides are TGTGCCAGCAGTTTCTCCCGACAGACCCACACCGTTATCGGTGTTGGCTACACCTTC. Translation: CASSFSRQTHTVIGVGYTF.

V usage is TRBV10-3 and J usage is TRBJ1-1; 8 positions agree with TRBD1. V trimming: 6 bases; J trimming: 4 bases; junction bases outside the gene matches: 4. The germline gives CDR1 ENHRY, CDR2 SYGVKD. The CDR3 spans 13 residues. CDR3 nucleotide sequence: TGTGCCATCAGGGACAGGGATGCCACTGAAGCTTTCTTT. Translation: CAIRDRDATEAFF.

The rearrangement joins TRBV19 to TRBJ1-6; a weak D match, TRBD1 (5 bases). The CDR3 totals 15 residues. Germline CDR1 reads LNHDA; CDR2 reads SQIVND (reference sequence). Between the trimmed V and J ends, which lost 4 bases and 9 bases, there was a span of 16 bases. The CDR3 spells CASSTTTGGVSPLHF. Written as DNA, the CDR3 is TGTGCCAGTAGTACCACGACCGGGGGGGTTTCACCCCTCCACTTT.

This clone was found many times. The rearrangement uses TRBV7-9 and TRBJ1-2; D gene unclear. Germline-derived CDR1 and CDR2 are SEHNR and FQNEAQ (reference sequence). This CDR3 comprises 12 residues. Trimming removed 1 base at V and 8 bases at J, with 8 bases between. The chain's CDR3 is CASSLGYRGYTF. For the CDR3, the DNA is TGTGCCAGCAGCTTAGGTTACAGAGGCTACACCTTC. The whole variable domain, filled in from reference TRBV7-9 and TRBJ1-2, reads DTGVSQNPRHKITKRGQNVTFRCDPISEHNRLYWYRQTLGQGPEFLTYFQNEAQLEKSRLLSDRFSAERPKGSFSTLEIQRTEQGDSAMYLCASSLGYRGYTFGSGTRLTVV.

This sequence joins TRBV11-2 and TRBJ1-4, with no clear D. The CDR3 totals 17 residues. V lost 5 bases and J lost 6, with 22 bases in between. Per the germline V gene, CDR1 is SGHAT and CDR2 is FQNNGV. The CDR3 is CASSPPVPGPGYEKLFF. The CDR3 DNA reads as TGTGCCAGCAGCCCACCGGTTCCCGGACCGGGGTATGAAAAACTGTTTTTT.

The chain employs TRBV5-1 and TRBJ2-1; 13 bases fit TRBD2. The germline gives CDR1 SGHRS, CDR2 YFSETQ. V was pared by 4 bases and J by 3 bases, with 4 bases of the junction left unmatched. This CDR3 comprises 16 residues. This chain's CDR3 is CASSLRLAGGYNEQFF. CDR3 sequence (DNA): TGCGCCAGCAGCCTTAGACTAGCGGGAGGCTACAATGAGCAGTTCTTC.

V is TRBV5-5 and J is TRBJ1-5; 7 nucleotides agree with TRBD1. V gave up 0 bases and J gave up 6 bases; unmatched junction bases: 9. The germline V gene has CDR1 SGHKS and CDR2 YYEKEE (reference sequence). CDR3 length: 16 amino acids. The CDR3 loop reads CASSLETGKTPQPQHF. CDR3 coding DNA: TGTGCCAGCAGCTTGGAGACAGGGAAAACCCCTCAGCCCCAGCATTTT.

The rearrangement links TRBV19 to TRBJ1-5; TRBD1 matches 7 bases. This CDR3 is built from 16 residues. The germline CDR1 and CDR2 sequences are LNHDA and SQIVND (reference sequence). J gave up 7 bases and V 3 bases, and 12 bases lay outside the gene matches. CDR3 residues: CASSMGAGGRGQPQHF. The CDR3 nucleotides read TGTGCCAGTAGTATGGGGGCAGGGGGACGAGGACAGCCCCAGCATTTT. Drawing the rest from reference TRBV19 and TRBJ1-5, the complete variable domain is DGGITQSPKYLFRKEGQNVTLSCEQNLNHDAMYWYRQDPGQGLRLIYYSQIVNDFQKGDIAEGYSVSREKKESFPLTVTSAQKNPTAFYLCASSMGAGGRGQPQHFGDGTRLSIL.

This chain uses TRBV28 with TRBJ2-2; 7 positions match TRBD1. CDR3 length: 15 residues. The V segment lost 1 base and the J segment 6 bases; nucleotides outside the gene matches: 5. Per the germline V gene, CDR1 is MDHEN and CDR2 is SYDVKM. This CDR3 is CASSLFRQGAGELFF. DNA for the CDR3: TGTGCCAGCAGTTTATTTCGGCAGGGGGCCGGGGAGCTGTTTTTT.

There are many counts of this clone. V usage is TRBV15 and J usage is TRBJ2-1; D is possibly TRBD1 (6 bases). From germline, CDR1 is LNHNV and CDR2 YYDKDF (reference sequence). CDR3 length: 15 residues. Between the trimmed V and J ends, which lost 6 bases and 3 bases, there was a span of 15 bases. In DNA, the CDR3 is TGTGCCACCAGAGGACAGTCGTCTTACTACAATGAGCAGTTCTTC. Protein: CATRGQSSYYNEQFF.

The chain carries TRBV3-1 (or the pseudogene TRBV3-2) and TRBJ1-2; 8 bases fit TRBD1. Looked up from germline, CDR1 is LGHDT and CDR2 is YNNKEL (reference sequence). The length of the CDR3 is 15 residues. V shed 6 bases and J 5 bases; nucleotides not matched to a gene: 11. CDR3 bases: TGTGCCAGCAGAGACGGACAGGGACGAGGTTATGGCTACACCTTC. Protein product: CASRDGQGRGYGYTF.

CDR3 nucleotide sequence: TGTGCCAGCAGCGGGGGGACAGGCTATAATTCACCCCTCCACTTT. Amino acids: CASSGGTGYNSPLHF. The V call is TRBV7-9, the J call TRBJ1-6; 8 bases fit TRBD1. The germline V gene encodes CDR1 SEHNR and CDR2 FQNEAQ (reference sequence). CDR3 length: 15 residues. The ends lost 5 bases at V and 3 bases at J; junction bases unmatched: 3. The entire variable domain, with the rest obtained from reference TRBV7-9 and TRBJ1-6, is as follows: DTGVSQNPRHKITKRGQNVTFRCDPISEHNRLYWYRQTLGQGPEFLTYFQNEAQLEKSRLLSDRFSAERPKGSFSTLEIQRTEQGDSAMYLCASSGGTGYNSPLHFGNGTRLTVT.